This T cell receptor beta chain is drawn from a study of T cell responses to AZD1222 COVID-19 vaccine. In the case of this clone: As yet, its antigen is unknown.

Study results and limitations: Seropositive status at baseline applied to only five to seven AZD1222 recipients. CD4 TCRs linked to vaccination spanned spike, dominating at 160-218 and 743-854.

Generated by immunoSEQ multiplex PCR, the TCRdb table keeps only in-frame clones and is missing some. There are 160,000 or so clones in the sample; less than 95% occur only once, and around 4% lies in the top ten. Germline V gene data show CDR1 as KGHDR and CDR2 as SFDVKD. The CDR3 sequence is 13 residues long. The germline V and J ends were trimmed by 9 bases and 2 bases, with 13 bases remaining between them. The rearrangement joins TRBV24-1 to TRBJ2-7; TRBD1 is a possible D gene (7 bases). This TCR derives from an adult in good health. The input for sequencing was peripheral blood, taken on day 0 of AZD1222 vaccination. The CDR3 DNA is TGTGCCACCGGAGGGGGCCCGACCTACGAGCAGTACTTC. Protein product: CATGGGPTYEQYF.